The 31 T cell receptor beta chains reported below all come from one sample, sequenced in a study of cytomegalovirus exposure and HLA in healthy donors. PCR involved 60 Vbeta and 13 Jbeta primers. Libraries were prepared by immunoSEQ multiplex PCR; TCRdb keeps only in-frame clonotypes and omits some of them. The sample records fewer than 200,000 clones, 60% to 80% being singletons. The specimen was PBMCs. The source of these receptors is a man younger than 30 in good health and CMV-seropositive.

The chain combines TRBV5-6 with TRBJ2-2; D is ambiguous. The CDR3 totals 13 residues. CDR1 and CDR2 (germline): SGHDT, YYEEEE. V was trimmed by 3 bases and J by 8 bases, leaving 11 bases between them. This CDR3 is CASSSAGFGELFF. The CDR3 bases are TGTGCCAGCAGCTCCGCAGGATTTGGGGAGCTGTTTTTT.

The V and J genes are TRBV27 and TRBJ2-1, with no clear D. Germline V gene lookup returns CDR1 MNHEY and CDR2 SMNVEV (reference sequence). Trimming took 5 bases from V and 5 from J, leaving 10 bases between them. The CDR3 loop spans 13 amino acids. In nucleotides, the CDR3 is TGTGCCAGCAGTCAACCCTATCACAATGAGCAGTTCTTC. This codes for CASSQPYHNEQFF.

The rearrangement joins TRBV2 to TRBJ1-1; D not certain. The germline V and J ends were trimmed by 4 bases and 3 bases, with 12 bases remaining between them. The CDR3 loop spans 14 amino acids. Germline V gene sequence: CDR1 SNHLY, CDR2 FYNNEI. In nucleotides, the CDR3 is TGTGCCAGCAGTGTTGAGGCAAGCTACACTGAAGCTTTCTTT. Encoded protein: CASSVEASYTEAFF.

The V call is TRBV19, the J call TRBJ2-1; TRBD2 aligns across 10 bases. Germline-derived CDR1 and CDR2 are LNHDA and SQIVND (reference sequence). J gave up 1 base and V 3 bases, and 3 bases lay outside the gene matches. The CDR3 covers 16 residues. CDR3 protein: CASSILAGGSYNEQFF. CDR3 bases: TGTGCCAGTAGTATCTTAGCGGGGGGTTCCTACAATGAGCAGTTCTTC. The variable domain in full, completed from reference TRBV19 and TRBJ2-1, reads DGGITQSPKYLFRKEGQNVTLSCEQNLNHDAMYWYRQDPGQGLRLIYYSQIVNDFQKGDIAEGYSVSREKKESFPLTVTSAQKNPTAFYLCASSILAGGSYNEQFFGPGTRLTVL.

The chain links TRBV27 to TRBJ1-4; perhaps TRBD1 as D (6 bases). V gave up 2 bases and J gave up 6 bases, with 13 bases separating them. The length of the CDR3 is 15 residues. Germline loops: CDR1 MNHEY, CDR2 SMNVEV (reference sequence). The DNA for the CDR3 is TGTGCCAGCAGTTTAAGTAGGGGGTTTGATGAAAAACTGTTTTTT. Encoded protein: CASSLSRGFDEKLFF. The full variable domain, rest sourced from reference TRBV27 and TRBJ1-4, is EAQVTQNPRYLITVTGKKLTVTCSQNMNHEYMSWYRQDPGLGLRQIYYSMNVEVTDKGDVPEGYKVSRKEKRNFPLILESPSPNQTSLYFCASSLSRGFDEKLFFGSGTQLSVL.

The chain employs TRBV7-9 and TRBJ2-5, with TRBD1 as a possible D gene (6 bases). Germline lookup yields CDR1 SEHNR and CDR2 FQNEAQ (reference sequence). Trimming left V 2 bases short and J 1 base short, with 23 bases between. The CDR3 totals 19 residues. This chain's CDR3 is CASSLSFSRGSDSQETQYF. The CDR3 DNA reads TGTGCCAGCAGCTTAAGTTTTTCCAGGGGCTCGGATAGCCAAGAGACCCAGTACTTC.

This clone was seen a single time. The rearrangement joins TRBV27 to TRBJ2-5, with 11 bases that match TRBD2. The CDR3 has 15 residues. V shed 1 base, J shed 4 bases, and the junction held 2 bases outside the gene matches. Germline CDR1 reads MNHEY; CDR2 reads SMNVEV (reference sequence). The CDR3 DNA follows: TGTGCCAGCAGTTTATATAGCGGGAGGGGAGAGACCCAGTACTTC. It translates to CASSLYSGRGETQYF.

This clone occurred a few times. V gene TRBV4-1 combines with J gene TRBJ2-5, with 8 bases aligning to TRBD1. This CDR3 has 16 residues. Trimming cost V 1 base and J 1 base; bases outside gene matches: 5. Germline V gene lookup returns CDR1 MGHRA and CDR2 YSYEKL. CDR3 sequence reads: CASSQGPQGGQETQYF. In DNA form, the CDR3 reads TGCGCCAGCAGCCAAGGTCCACAGGGGGGCCAAGAGACCCAGTACTTC.

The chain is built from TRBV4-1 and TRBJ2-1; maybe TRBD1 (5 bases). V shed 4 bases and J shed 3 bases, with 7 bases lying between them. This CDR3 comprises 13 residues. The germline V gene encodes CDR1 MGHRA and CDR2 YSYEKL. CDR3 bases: TGCGCCAGCAGCCTAAGGGGCTACAATGAGCAGTTCTTC. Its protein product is CASSLRGYNEQFF.

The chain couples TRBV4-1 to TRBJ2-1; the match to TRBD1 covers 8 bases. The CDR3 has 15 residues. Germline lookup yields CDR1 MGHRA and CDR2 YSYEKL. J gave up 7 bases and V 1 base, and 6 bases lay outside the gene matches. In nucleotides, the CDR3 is TGCGCCAGCAGCCAAGCCGGGACAGGATTAAATGAGCAGTTCTTC. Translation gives CASSQAGTGLNEQFF.

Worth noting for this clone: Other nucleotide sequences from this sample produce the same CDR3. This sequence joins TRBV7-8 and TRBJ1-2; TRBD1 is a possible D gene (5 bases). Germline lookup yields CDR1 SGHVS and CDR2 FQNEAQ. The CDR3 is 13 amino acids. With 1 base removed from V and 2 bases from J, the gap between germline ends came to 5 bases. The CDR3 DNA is TGTGCCAGCAGCTTAGGACAGAACTATGGCTACACCTTC. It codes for CASSLGQNYGYTF.

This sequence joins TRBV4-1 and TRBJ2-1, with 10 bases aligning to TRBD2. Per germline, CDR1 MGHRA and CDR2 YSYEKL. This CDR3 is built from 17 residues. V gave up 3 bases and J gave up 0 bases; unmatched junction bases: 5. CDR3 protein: CASSQGLARSSYNEQFF. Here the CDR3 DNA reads TGCGCCAGCAGCCAGGGACTAGCGCGAAGCTCCTACAATGAGCAGTTCTTC.

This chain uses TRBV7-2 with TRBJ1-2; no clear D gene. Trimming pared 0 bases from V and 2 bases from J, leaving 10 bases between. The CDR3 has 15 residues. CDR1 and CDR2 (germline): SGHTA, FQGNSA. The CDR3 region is CASSLAPTENYGYTF. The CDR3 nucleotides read TGTGCCAGCAGCTTAGCACCGACGGAGAACTATGGCTACACCTTC. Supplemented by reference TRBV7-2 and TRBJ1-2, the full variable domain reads GAGVSQSPSNKVTEKGKDVELRCDPISGHTALYWYRQSLGQGLEFLIYFQGNSAPDKSGLPSDRFSAERTGGSVSTLTIQRTQQEDSAVYLCASSLAPTENYGYTFGSGTRLTVV.

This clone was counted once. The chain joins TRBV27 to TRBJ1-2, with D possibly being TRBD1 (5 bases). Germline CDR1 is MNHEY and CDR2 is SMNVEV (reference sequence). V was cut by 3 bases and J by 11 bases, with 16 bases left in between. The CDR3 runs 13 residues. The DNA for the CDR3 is TGTGCCAGCAGTTTGAGTAAGGGACTTGGTTACACCTTC. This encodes CASSLSKGLGYTF.

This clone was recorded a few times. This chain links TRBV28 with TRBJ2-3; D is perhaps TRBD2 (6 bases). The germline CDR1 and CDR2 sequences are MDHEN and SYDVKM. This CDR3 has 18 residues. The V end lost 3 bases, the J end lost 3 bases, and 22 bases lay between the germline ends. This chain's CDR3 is CASSLIWRGGARTDTQYF. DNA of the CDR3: TGTGCCAGCAGTTTGATTTGGAGAGGCGGGGCTAGAACAGATACGCAGTATTTT.

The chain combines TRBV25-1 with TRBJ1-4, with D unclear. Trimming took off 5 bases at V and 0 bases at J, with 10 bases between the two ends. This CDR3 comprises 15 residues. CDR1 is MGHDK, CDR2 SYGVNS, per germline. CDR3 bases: TGTGCCAGCAGTTTCAACCGAGCAACTAATGAAAAACTGTTTTTT. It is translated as CASSFNRATNEKLFF.

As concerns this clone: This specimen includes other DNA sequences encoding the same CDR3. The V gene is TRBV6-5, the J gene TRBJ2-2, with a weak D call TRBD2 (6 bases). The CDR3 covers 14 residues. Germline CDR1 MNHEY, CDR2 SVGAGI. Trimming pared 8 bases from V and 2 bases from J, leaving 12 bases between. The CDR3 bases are TGTGCCAGCTTGGAGGGTCCCAACACCGGGGAGCTGTTTTTT. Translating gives CASLEGPNTGELFF.

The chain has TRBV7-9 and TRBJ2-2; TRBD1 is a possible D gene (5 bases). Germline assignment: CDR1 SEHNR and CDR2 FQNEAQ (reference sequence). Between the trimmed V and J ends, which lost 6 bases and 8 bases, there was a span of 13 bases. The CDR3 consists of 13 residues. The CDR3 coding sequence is TGTGCCAGCAGTCGTCAGGGAACTGGGGAGCTGTTTTTT. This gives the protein CASSRQGTGELFF.

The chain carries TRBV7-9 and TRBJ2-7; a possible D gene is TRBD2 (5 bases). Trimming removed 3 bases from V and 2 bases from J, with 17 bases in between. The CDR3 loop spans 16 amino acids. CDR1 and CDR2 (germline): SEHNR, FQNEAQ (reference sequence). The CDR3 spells CASSFSPREPAYEQYF. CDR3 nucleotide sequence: TGTGCCAGCAGCTTTTCCCCGAGGGAGCCGGCCTACGAGCAGTACTTC.

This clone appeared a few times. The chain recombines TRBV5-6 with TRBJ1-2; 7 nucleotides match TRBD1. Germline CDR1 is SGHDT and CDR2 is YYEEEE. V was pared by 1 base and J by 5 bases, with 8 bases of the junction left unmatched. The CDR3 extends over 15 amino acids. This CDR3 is CASSLTGAGSYGYTF. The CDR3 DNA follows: TGTGCCAGCAGCTTGACAGGGGCCGGGAGTTATGGCTACACCTTC.

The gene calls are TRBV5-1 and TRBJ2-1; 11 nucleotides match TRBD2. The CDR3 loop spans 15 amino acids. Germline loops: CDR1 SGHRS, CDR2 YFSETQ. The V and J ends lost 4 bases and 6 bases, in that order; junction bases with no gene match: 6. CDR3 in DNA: TGCGCCAGCAGCAAACTAGCGGGAGAAATCAATGAGCAGTTCTTC. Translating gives CASSKLAGEINEQFF.

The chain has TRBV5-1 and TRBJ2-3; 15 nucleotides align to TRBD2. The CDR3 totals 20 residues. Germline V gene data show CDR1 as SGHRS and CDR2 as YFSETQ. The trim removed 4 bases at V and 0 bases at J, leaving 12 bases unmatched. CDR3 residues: CASSPEGLAGGVASTDTQYF. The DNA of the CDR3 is TGCGCCAGCAGCCCCGAGGGACTAGCGGGAGGTGTCGCTAGCACAGATACGCAGTATTTT.

CDR3: CAWSTAGTNTIYF. The DNA of the CDR3 is TGTGCCTGGAGTACCGCAGGAACCAACACCATATATTTT. V is TRBV30 and J is TRBJ1-3; D gene unclear. The length of the CDR3 is 13 residues. Germline V gene data show CDR1 as GTSNPN and CDR2 as SVGIG (reference sequence). V lost 2 bases, J lost 7 bases, and 12 bases lay in between. The full variable domain, with the rest looked up from reference TRBV30 and TRBJ1-3, is SQTIHQWPATLVQPVGSPLSLECTVEGTSNPNLYWYRQAAGRGLQLLFYSVGIGQISSEVPQNLSASRPQDRQFILSSKKLLLSDSGFYLCAWSTAGTNTIYFGEGSWLTVV.

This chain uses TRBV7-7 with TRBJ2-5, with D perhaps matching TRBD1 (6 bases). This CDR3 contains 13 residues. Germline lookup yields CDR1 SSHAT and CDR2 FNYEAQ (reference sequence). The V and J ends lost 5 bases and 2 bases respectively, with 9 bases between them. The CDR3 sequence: CASSRGQQETQYF. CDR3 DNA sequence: TGTGCCAGCAGCCGCGGACAGCAAGAGACCCAGTACTTC.

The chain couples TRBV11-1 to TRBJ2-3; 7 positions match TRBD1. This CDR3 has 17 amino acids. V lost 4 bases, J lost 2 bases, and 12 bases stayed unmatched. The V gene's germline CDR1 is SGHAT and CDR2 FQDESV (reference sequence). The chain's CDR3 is CASSSYRWDSFTDTQYF. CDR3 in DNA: TGTGCCAGCAGCTCGTACCGGTGGGACAGCTTCACAGATACGCAGTATTTT.

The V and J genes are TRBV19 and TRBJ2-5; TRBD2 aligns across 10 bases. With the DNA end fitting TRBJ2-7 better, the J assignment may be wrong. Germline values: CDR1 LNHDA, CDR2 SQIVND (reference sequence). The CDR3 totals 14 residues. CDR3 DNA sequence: TGTGCCAGTAGTGACCCGGGACTAGCGTACGAGCAGTACTTC. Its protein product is CASSDPGLAYEQYF.

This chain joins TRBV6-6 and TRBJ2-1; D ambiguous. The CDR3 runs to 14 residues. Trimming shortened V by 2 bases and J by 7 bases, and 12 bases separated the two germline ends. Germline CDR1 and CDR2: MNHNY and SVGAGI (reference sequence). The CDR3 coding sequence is TGTGCCAGCAGTTACGTGCCTGAGATGAATGAGCAGTTCTTC. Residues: CASSYVPEMNEQFF.

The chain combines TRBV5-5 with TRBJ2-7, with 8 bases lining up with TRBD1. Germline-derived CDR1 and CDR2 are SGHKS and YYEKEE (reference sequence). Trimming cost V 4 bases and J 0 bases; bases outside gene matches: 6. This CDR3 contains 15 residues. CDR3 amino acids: CASSPWTGSSYEQYF. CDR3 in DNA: TGTGCCAGCAGCCCCTGGACAGGGAGCTCCTACGAGCAGTACTTC.

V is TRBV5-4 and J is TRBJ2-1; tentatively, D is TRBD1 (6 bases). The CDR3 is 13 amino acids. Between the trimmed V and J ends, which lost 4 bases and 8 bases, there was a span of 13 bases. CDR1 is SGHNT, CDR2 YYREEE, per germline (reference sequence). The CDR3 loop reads CASSSTGSDEQFF. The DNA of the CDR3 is TGTGCCAGCAGCAGTACAGGGTCCGATGAGCAGTTCTTC.

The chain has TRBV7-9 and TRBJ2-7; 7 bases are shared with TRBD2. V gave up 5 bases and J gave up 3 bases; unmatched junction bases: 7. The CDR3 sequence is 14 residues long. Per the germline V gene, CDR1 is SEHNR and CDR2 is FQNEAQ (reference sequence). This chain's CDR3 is CASSRRGEVYEQYF. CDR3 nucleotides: TGTGCCAGCAGCAGACGGGGGGAGGTCTACGAGCAGTACTTC.

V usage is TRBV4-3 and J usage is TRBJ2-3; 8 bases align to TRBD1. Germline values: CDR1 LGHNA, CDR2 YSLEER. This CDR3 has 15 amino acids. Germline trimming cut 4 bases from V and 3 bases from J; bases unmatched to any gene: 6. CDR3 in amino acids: CASSLQGAGTDTQYF. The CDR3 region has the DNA TGCGCCAGCAGCCTGCAGGGGGCCGGAACAGATACGCAGTATTTT.